This entry features one T cell receptor (beta chain) sequence. Trimming removed 4 bases from V and 3 bases from J, with 4 bases in between. The CDR3 spans 11 residues. CDR1 and CDR2 from the germline V gene are MGHDK and SYGVNS. This sample is part of a study of human T cells and chemical hapten exposure. Original analysis: Across samples, TCR counts had a median of about 92,000 and ranged from about 20,000 to 690,600. Each CDR3 protein is one row after TCRdb ran MiXCR on the RACE reads. TCRdb, not the original authors, processed these V and J calls. Seen here are some 96,000 distinct CDR3 sequences, roughly 27% observed once, and the top ten hold 10%. Time point denoted: patch test 3, about 24 weeks after DPC sensitization. Stated treatment: therapeutic diphenylcyclopropenone sensitization with weekly scalp DPC.

This sequence was found in a man aged 40-50 years with alopecia areata. Some clones in this sample may be carry-over from other donors' samples. The sequencing used whole blood, collected in connection with sensitization to the hapten diphenylcyclopropenone (DPC). The rearrangement links TRBV25-1 to TRBJ2-7; unclear D gene. The DNA for the CDR3 is TGTGCCAGCAGTGCCCTCTACGAGCAGTACTTC. It is translated as CASSALYEQYF.